Listed below are T cell receptor beta chains from one sample, sequenced in a study of early T cells in non-severe SARS-CoV-2 infection. TCRdb analysed the 5' RACE reads with MiXCR anew, one entry per CDR3 protein. The sample has 70,000 to 90,000 distinct CDR3 sequences, about 11% seen once; the top ten hold 4.7%. Sequencing input: whole blood. These receptors all stem from an adult who was a healthcare worker with PCR-confirmed SARS-CoV-2 infection or an uninfected control (not recorded which). Each CDR3 is given with its conserved first and last residue. Each record gives: J gene, clone size, D gene, V gene, CDR3 protein, CDR3 DNA. A D gene is named only where the DNA matches it firmly. Size is omitted from some rows. Given values are once, few, many or a class for expanded clones.

J gene: TRBJ2-3
clone size: few
D gene: .
V gene: TRBV7-2
CDR3 protein: CASTPRGASTDTQYF
CDR3 DNA: TGTGCCAGCACCCCCCGGGGGGCAAGCACAGATACGCAGTATTTT

J gene: TRBJ2-1
clone size: .
D gene: .
V gene: TRBV2
CDR3 protein: CASSEARTDNEQFF
CDR3 DNA: TGTGCCAGCAGTGAAGCGCGGACAGACAATGAGCAGTTCTTC

J gene: TRBJ1-5
clone size: many
D gene: .
V gene: TRBV19
CDR3 protein: CATENDRFGQPQHF
CDR3 DNA: TGTGCCACCGAGAACGACCGCTTCGGTCAGCCCCAGCATTTT

J gene: TRBJ1-2
clone size: few
D gene: TRBD1
V gene: TRBV7-2
CDR3 protein: CASSLAGGGGYGYTF
CDR3 DNA: TGTGCCAGCAGCTTAGCGGGAGGGGGCGGCTATGGCTACACCTTC

J gene: TRBJ2-3
clone size: many
D gene: TRBD2
V gene: TRBV2
CDR3 protein: CASIRAGPPTDTQYF
CDR3 DNA: TGTGCCAGCATTAGAGCGGGACCTCCCACAGATACGCAGTATTTT

J gene: TRBJ2-1
clone size: many
D gene: TRBD1
V gene: TRBV5-4
CDR3 protein: CASSLSPGQGTNEQFF
CDR3 DNA: TGTGCCAGCAGCTTGTCTCCGGGACAGGGTACCAATGAGCAGTTCTTC

J gene: TRBJ2-7
clone size: many
D gene: .
V gene: TRBV7-2
CDR3 protein: CASSLAQVPDEQYF
CDR3 DNA: TGTGCCAGCAGCTTAGCGCAGGTTCCCGACGAGCAGTACTTC

J gene: TRBJ1-1
clone size: .
D gene: .
V gene: TRBV5-4
CDR3 protein: CASSPGISMNTEAFF
CDR3 DNA: TGTGCCAGCAGCCCCGGGATTTCCATGAACACTGAAGCTTTCTTT

J gene: TRBJ2-1
clone size: many
D gene: TRBD1
V gene: TRBV27
CDR3 protein: CASSMTGWDEQFF
CDR3 DNA: TGTGCCAGCAGTATGACAGGGTGGGATGAGCAGTTCTTC

J gene: TRBJ1-2
clone size: few
D gene: TRBD1
V gene: TRBV7-6
CDR3 protein: CASSPHTGQGADGYTF
CDR3 DNA: TGTGCCAGCAGCCCACACACGGGACAGGGGGCTGATGGCTACACCTTC

J gene: TRBJ2-7
clone size: .
D gene: TRBD1
V gene: TRBV7-9
CDR3 protein: CASSRRDRAYEQYF
CDR3 DNA: TGTGCCAGCAGCCGCCGAGACAGGGCCTACGAGCAGTACTTC

J gene: TRBJ2-1
clone size: many
D gene: TRBD2
V gene: TRBV4-2
CDR3 protein: CASSARGGGMNEQFF
CDR3 DNA: TGTGCCAGCAGCGCCCGGGGCGGGGGGATGAATGAGCAGTTCTTC

J gene: TRBJ2-5
clone size: many
D gene: TRBD1
V gene: TRBV2
CDR3 protein: CASSDRTGEETQYF
CDR3 DNA: TGTGCCAGCAGTGACAGGACAGGGGAAGAGACCCAGTACTTC

J gene: TRBJ2-4
clone size: few
D gene: TRBD2
V gene: TRBV20-1
CDR3 protein: CSAKASGGVPAKNIQYF
CDR3 DNA: TGCAGTGCTAAGGCTAGCGGGGGGGTCCCGGCCAAAAACATTCAGTACTTC

J gene: TRBJ2-3
clone size: many
D gene: .
V gene: TRBV6-1
CDR3 protein: CASPSTTSSTDTQYF
CDR3 DNA: TGTGCCAGCCCCTCCACTACAAGCAGCACAGATACGCAGTATTTT

J gene: TRBJ2-2
clone size: many
D gene: .
V gene: TRBV5-6
CDR3 protein: CASSLPVNTGELFF
CDR3 DNA: TGTGCCAGCAGCTTGCCGGTGAACACCGGGGAGCTGTTTTTT

J gene: TRBJ2-3
clone size: many
D gene: .
V gene: TRBV5-4
CDR3 protein: CASSLAVRGSTDTQYF
CDR3 DNA: TGTGCCAGCAGCTTGGCAGTGAGGGGTAGCACAGATACGCAGTATTTT

J gene: TRBJ2-7
clone size: many
D gene: TRBD1
V gene: TRBV7-2
CDR3 protein: CASSVSSGTGHGEQYF
CDR3 DNA: TGTGCCAGCAGCGTATCATCCGGGACAGGGCATGGGGAGCAGTACTTC

J gene: TRBJ2-3
clone size: many
D gene: .
V gene: TRBV6-2/TRBV6-3
CDR3 protein: CASSYPETDTQYF
CDR3 DNA: TGTGCCAGCAGTTACCCAGAAACAGATACGCAGTATTTT

J gene: TRBJ2-1
clone size: many
D gene: .
V gene: TRBV19
CDR3 protein: CASSRTVTGSYNEQFF
CDR3 DNA: TGTGCCAGTAGCAGGACCGTGACCGGGTCCTACAATGAGCAGTTCTTC

J gene: TRBJ1-6
clone size: many
D gene: TRBD1
V gene: TRBV7-3
CDR3 protein: CASSPTGEGSPLHF
CDR3 DNA: TGTGCCAGCAGCCCCACAGGGGAAGGCTCACCCCTCCACTTT

J gene: TRBJ1-6
clone size: .
D gene: .
V gene: TRBV25-1
CDR3 protein: CASNEYGQAKPLHF
CDR3 DNA: TGTGCCAGCAATGAATATGGGCAGGCCAAACCCCTCCACTTT

J gene: TRBJ1-2
clone size: .
D gene: TRBD1
V gene: TRBV19
CDR3 protein: CAGTRGKYGYTF
CDR3 DNA: TGTGCCGGGACCAGGGGGAAGTATGGCTACACCTTC

J gene: TRBJ1-1
clone size: many
D gene: TRBD1
V gene: TRBV6-5
CDR3 protein: CASSTGGQGDTEAFF
CDR3 DNA: TGTGCCAGCAGTACAGGGGGACAGGGGGACACTGAAGCTTTCTTT

J gene: TRBJ2-1
clone size: .
D gene: TRBD2
V gene: TRBV9
CDR3 protein: CASSVALRSSGGEQFF
CDR3 DNA: TGTGCCAGCAGCGTAGCCTTAAGGTCTAGCGGGGGGGAGCAGTTCTTC

J gene: TRBJ2-3
clone size: many
D gene: TRBD2
V gene: TRBV5-1
CDR3 protein: CASSRDYGGTDTQYF
CDR3 DNA: TGCGCCAGCAGCCGGGACTACGGGGGCACAGATACGCAGTATTTT

J gene: TRBJ2-4
clone size: .
D gene: TRBD1
V gene: TRBV27
CDR3 protein: CASSGQGSLF
CDR3 DNA: TGTGCCAGCAGCGGACAGGGGAGTCTCTTC

J gene: TRBJ1-2
clone size: many
D gene: .
V gene: TRBV6-5
CDR3 protein: CASRPGLWAYGYTF
CDR3 DNA: TGTGCCAGCAGGCCGGGCCTTTGGGCCTATGGCTACACCTTC

J gene: TRBJ1-3
clone size: few
D gene: .
V gene: TRBV29-1
CDR3 protein: CSVTGKLSGNTIYF
CDR3 DNA: TGCAGCGTCACGGGAAAGCTCTCTGGAAACACCATATATTTT

J gene: TRBJ2-5
clone size: many
D gene: .
V gene: TRBV12-3/TRBV12-4
CDR3 protein: CASTERVAGTQYF
CDR3 DNA: TGTGCCAGCACCGAAAGGGTTGCGGGGACCCAGTACTTC

J gene: TRBJ2-3
clone size: .
D gene: .
V gene: TRBV12-3/TRBV12-4
CDR3 protein: CASKLGGDTQYF
CDR3 DNA: TGTGCCAGCAAACTAGGGGGAGATACGCAGTATTTT

J gene: TRBJ2-3
clone size: many
D gene: TRBD2
V gene: TRBV7-6
CDR3 protein: CASSLFPAGTDTQYF
CDR3 DNA: TGTGCCAGCAGCTTGTTTCCAGCGGGGACAGATACGCAGTATTTT

J gene: TRBJ1-4
clone size: many
D gene: TRBD1
V gene: TRBV3-1
CDR3 protein: CASSSQGTGLEKLFF
CDR3 DNA: TGTGCCAGCAGCTCCCAGGGGACAGGGCTGGAAAAACTGTTTTTT

J gene: TRBJ1-1
clone size: .
D gene: .
V gene: TRBV7-6
CDR3 protein: CASSLRGRSEAFF
CDR3 DNA: TGTGCCAGCAGCTTGAGGGGGAGGTCTGAAGCTTTCTTT

J gene: TRBJ1-5
clone size: few
D gene: TRBD1
V gene: TRBV7-8
CDR3 protein: CASSGTGISNQPQHF
CDR3 DNA: TGTGCCAGCAGCGGGACAGGTATTAGCAATCAGCCCCAGCATTTT

J gene: TRBJ2-1
clone size: .
D gene: TRBD2
V gene: TRBV5-1
CDR3 protein: CASSLASGRYNEQFF
CDR3 DNA: TGCGCCAGCAGCTTGGCTAGCGGAAGATACAATGAGCAGTTCTTC

J gene: TRBJ2-7
clone size: few
D gene: TRBD1
V gene: TRBV5-4
CDR3 protein: CASSADRAPQYF
CDR3 DNA: TGTGCCAGCAGCGCGGACAGGGCTCCGCAGTACTTC

J gene: TRBJ2-3
clone size: many
D gene: .
V gene: TRBV11-2
CDR3 protein: CASSLTSTADTQYF
CDR3 DNA: TGTGCCAGCAGCTTAACTTCCACGGCAGATACGCAGTATTTT

J gene: TRBJ1-6
clone size: few
D gene: TRBD1
V gene: TRBV5-6
CDR3 protein: CASSGRDRISPLHF
CDR3 DNA: TGTGCCAGCAGCGGCCGGGACAGGATATCACCCCTCCACTTT

J gene: TRBJ1-5
clone size: few
D gene: .
V gene: TRBV7-9
CDR3 protein: CASSLAGISNQPQHF
CDR3 DNA: TGTGCCAGCAGCTTGGCAGGGATTAGCAATCAGCCCCAGCATTTT

J gene: TRBJ2-2
clone size: .
D gene: TRBD1
V gene: TRBV29-1
CDR3 protein: CSATDRVAGELFF
CDR3 DNA: TGCAGCGCCACGGACAGGGTGGCCGGGGAGCTGTTTTTT

J gene: TRBJ2-1
clone size: few
D gene: .
V gene: TRBV29-1
CDR3 protein: CSVSPGQYNEQFF
CDR3 DNA: TGCAGCGTGTCGCCGGGACAATACAATGAGCAGTTCTTC

J gene: TRBJ2-3
clone size: .
D gene: TRBD2
V gene: TRBV5-1
CDR3 protein: CASSLFRGGLKDTQYF
CDR3 DNA: TGCGCCAGCAGCTTGTTTCGGGGGGGCCTGAAGGATACGCAGTATTTT

J gene: TRBJ2-7
clone size: .
D gene: .
V gene: TRBV11-3
CDR3 protein: CASSRGTAYEQYF
CDR3 DNA: TGTGCCAGCAGCCGCGGGACAGCCTACGAGCAGTACTTC

J gene: TRBJ1-2
clone size: .
D gene: .
V gene: TRBV6-1
CDR3 protein: CASSEVWQGAGYTF
CDR3 DNA: TGTGCCAGCAGTGAAGTTTGGCAGGGTGCGGGCTACACCTTC